Listed here are 16 T cell receptor beta chains from one sample, sequenced in a study of shared clonotypes between healthy human individuals. TCRdb keeps only in-frame clones here, not all; method: immunoSEQ multiplex PCR. Of over 75,000 clones in the sample, 68% were seen once. The sequencing input was memory CD8+ T cells sorted from blood. This sample's subset: CD45RO+ cells pooled with CCR7-negative TemRA cells. Receptor source: a man aged 30-40 years in good health.

This clone was observed a few times. This chain uses TRBV7-2 with TRBJ2-3; D remains unclear. The germline CDR1 and CDR2 sequences are SGHTA and FQGNSA. V was shortened by 4 bases and J by 4 bases, with 18 bases between the two germline ends. CDR3 length equals 16 residues. CDR3 DNA: TGTGCCAGCAGCTCCCTCCACATTAATAGCCCAGATACGCAGTATTTT. Translation gives CASSSLHINSPDTQYF.

The CDR3 reads CASSPWDAEDTDTQYF. Written as DNA, the CDR3 is TGTGCCAGCAGCCCCTGGGACGCCGAGGACACAGATACGCAGTATTTT. The chain carries TRBV7-2 and TRBJ2-3; the D gene could be TRBD1 or TRBD2 (5 bases each). Germline loops: CDR1 SGHTA, CDR2 FQGNSA. The CDR3 is made up of 16 amino acids. V was trimmed by 5 bases and J by 2 bases, leaving 17 bases between them. Together with reference TRBV7-2 and TRBJ2-3, the CDR3 gives the full variable domain: GAGVSQSPSNKVTEKGKDVELRCDPISGHTALYWYRQSLGQGLEFLIYFQGNSAPDKSGLPSDRFSAERTGGSVSTLTIQRTQQEDSAVYLCASSPWDAEDTDTQYFGPGTRLTVL.

This sequence joins TRBV10-3 and TRBJ2-7; a possible D gene is TRBD1 (5 bases). This CDR3 is built from 11 residues. Germline-derived CDR1 and CDR2 are ENHRY and SYGVKD. V gave up 7 bases and J gave up 6 bases, with 10 bases separating them. This CDR3 is CAIKGNFEQYF. In DNA form, the CDR3 reads TGTGCCATCAAGGGGAACTTCGAGCAGTACTTC.

The rearrangement joins TRBV25-1 to TRBJ2-2, with D hard to call. Germline assignment: CDR1 MGHDK and CDR2 SYGVNS. The length of the CDR3 is 13 residues. The V end lost 2 bases, the J end lost 1 base, and 2 bases lay between the germline ends. The CDR3, as DNA: TGTGCCAGCAGTGAACAGAACACCGGGGAGCTGTTTTTT. Residues: CASSEQNTGELFF.

The rearrangement joins TRBV25-1 to TRBJ2-2; D ambiguous. Germline lookup yields CDR1 MGHDK and CDR2 SYGVNS. The CDR3 sequence is 17 residues long. With 4 bases removed from V and 6 bases from J, the gap between germline ends came to 21 bases. The CDR3 spells CASSVRATTKGPGELFF. In nucleotides, the CDR3 is TGTGCCAGCAGTGTTCGCGCAACCACCAAGGGCCCCGGGGAGCTGTTTTTT.

The rearrangement joins TRBV10-3 to TRBJ2-2, with 12 nucleotides matching TRBD1. This CDR3 region has 16 residues. Germline loops: CDR1 ENHRY, CDR2 SYGVKD. The V gene end was trimmed by 8 bases and the J gene end by 5 bases; junction bases not matched to a gene: 9. In nucleotides, the CDR3 is TGTGCCATCGGTGGGACAGGGGGCGCAGGTACCGGGGAGCTGTTTTTT. It specifies CAIGGTGGAGTGELFF.

The V gene is TRBV6-1, the J gene TRBJ2-7, with D possibly being TRBD1 (5 bases). V lost 8 bases and J 1 base, leaving 15 bases between the germline ends. Germline CDR1 MNHNS, CDR2 SASEGT. The CDR3 loop spans 14 amino acids. The CDR3 region is CASAREQVSYEQYF. The CDR3 DNA sequence: TGTGCCAGCGCACGCGAACAGGTATCCTACGAGCAGTACTTC.

V usage is TRBV6-1 and J usage is TRBJ2-7; D possibly corresponds to TRBD1 (5 bases). This CDR3 has 14 amino acids. V dropped 1 base and J dropped 1 base, with 8 bases sitting between them. CDR1 is MNHNS, CDR2 SASEGT, per germline. The CDR3 nucleotides read TGTGCCAGCAGTGAAGGGGGCGGTTCCTACGAGCAGTACTTC. Translation: CASSEGGGSYEQYF.

This chain connects TRBV7-6 to TRBJ2-3; TRBD2 aligns across 12 bases. The CDR3 covers 16 residues. The trim removed 4 bases at V and 5 bases at J, leaving 7 bases unmatched. Germline V CDR1 and CDR2: SGHVS, FNYEAQ. DNA of the CDR3: TGTGCCAGCAGCTCACGACTAGCGGGAGTAGGAGATACGCAGTATTTT. It codes for CASSSRLAGVGDTQYF.

Notes on this clone: An end of the junction differs from the germline gene, which may be a read error. The chain is built from TRBV28 and TRBJ2-3; D is ambiguous. The germline CDR1 and CDR2 sequences are MDHEN and SYDVKM. This CDR3 has 16 amino acids. The CDR3 nucleotides are TGTGCCAGCAGTCTATGGACCTCACATAGCACAGATACGCAGTATTTT. Its protein is CASSLWTSHSTDTQYF. The full variable domain, rest sourced from reference TRBV28 and TRBJ2-3, is DVKVTQSSRYLVKRTGEKVFLECVQDMDHENMFWYRQDPGLGLRLIYFSYDVKMKEKGDIPEGYSVSREKKERFSLILESASTNQTSMYLCASSLWTSHSTDTQYFGPGTRLTVL.

The J gene is TRBJ1-4, the V gene TRBV4-3; tentatively, D is TRBD1 (5 bases). CDR3 length: 15 residues. V lost 4 bases and J lost 8, with 17 bases in between. The germline V gene has CDR1 LGHNA and CDR2 YSLEER. The CDR3 nucleotides are TGCGCCAGCAGCCGACAGCAAAGGACCGACGAAAAACTGTTTTTT. The encoded protein is CASSRQQRTDEKLFF.

The DNA of the CDR3 is TGTGCCAGCAGGTCGATAACAGGGGGCTTACCCCTATCCATGAACACTGAAGCTTTCTTT. This gives the protein CASRSITGGLPLSMNTEAFF. The chain links TRBV28 to TRBJ1-1; TRBD1 matches at 9 bases. V trimming: 6 bases; J trimming: 0 bases; junction bases outside the gene matches: 20. This CDR3 has 20 residues. Germline V gene lookup returns CDR1 MDHEN and CDR2 SYDVKM. The variable domain in full, with the rest retrieved from reference TRBV28 and TRBJ1-1, is DVKVTQSSRYLVKRTGEKVFLECVQDMDHENMFWYRQDPGLGLRLIYFSYDVKMKEKGDIPEGYSVSREKKERFSLILESASTNQTSMYLCASRSITGGLPLSMNTEAFFGQGTRLTVV.

J is TRBJ2-1 and V is TRBV9, with 8 bases identical to TRBD2. V trimming: 0 bases; J trimming: 1 base; junction bases outside the gene matches: 3. Germline V lookup: CDR1 SGDLS, CDR2 YYNGEE. The CDR3 covers 16 residues. The CDR3 DNA sequence: TGTGCCAGCAGCGTAGAGCCTAGCGGGTCCTACAATGAGCAGTTCTTC. This sequence encodes CASSVEPSGSYNEQFF. The complete variable domain, with remaining parts taken from reference TRBV9 and TRBJ2-1, reads DSGVTQTPKHLITATGQRVTLRCSPRSGDLSVYWYQQSLDQGLQFLIQYYNGEERAKGNILERFSAQQFPDLHSELNLSSLELGDSALYFCASSVEPSGSYNEQFFGPGTRLTVL.

The J gene is TRBJ1-4, the V gene TRBV2; the D is unclear. This CDR3 contains 14 residues. V was shortened by 5 bases and J by 7 bases, with 14 bases between the two germline ends. Germline lookup yields CDR1 SNHLY and CDR2 FYNNEI. The CDR3 sequence: CASSKTMMGEKLFF. The CDR3 region has the DNA TGTGCCAGCAGTAAAACTATGATGGGTGAAAAACTGTTTTTT.

The V call is TRBV28, the J call TRBJ2-7; the D is unclear. Germline CDR1 is MDHEN and CDR2 is SYDVKM. This CDR3 contains 13 residues. V was trimmed by 5 bases and J by 2 bases, leaving 10 bases between them. The CDR3 is CASSAPVPYEQYF. The CDR3 nucleotides are TGTGCCAGCAGTGCCCCGGTGCCCTACGAGCAGTACTTC. The full variable domain, with the rest looked up from reference TRBV28 and TRBJ2-7, is DVKVTQSSRYLVKRTGEKVFLECVQDMDHENMFWYRQDPGLGLRLIYFSYDVKMKEKGDIPEGYSVSREKKERFSLILESASTNQTSMYLCASSAPVPYEQYFGPGTRLTVT.

This clone was picked up a small number of times. Other DNA sequences in the same sample also yield this CDR3. The CDR3 is CASSPVGRAHEQYF. The CDR3 region has the DNA TGTGCCAGCTCACCCGTTGGGAGGGCCCACGAGCAGTACTTC. The V gene is TRBV18, the J gene TRBJ2-7; 7 nucleotides align to TRBD2. Germline V CDR1 and CDR2: KGHSH, LQKENI. This CDR3 contains 14 residues. Germline trimming cut 3 bases from V and 5 bases from J; bases unmatched to any gene: 7.